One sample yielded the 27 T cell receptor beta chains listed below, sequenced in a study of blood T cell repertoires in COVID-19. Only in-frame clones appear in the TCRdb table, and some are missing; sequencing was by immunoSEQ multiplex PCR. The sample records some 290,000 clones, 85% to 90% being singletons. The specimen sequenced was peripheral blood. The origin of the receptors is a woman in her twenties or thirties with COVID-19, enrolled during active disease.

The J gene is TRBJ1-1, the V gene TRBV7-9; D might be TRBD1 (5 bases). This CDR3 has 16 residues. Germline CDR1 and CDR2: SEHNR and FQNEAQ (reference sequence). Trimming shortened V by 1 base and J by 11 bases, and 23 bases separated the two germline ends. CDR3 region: CASSLGRVLQGPDAFF. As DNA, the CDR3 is TGTGCCAGCAGCTTAGGTCGGGTGTTGCAGGGTCCGGACGCTTTCTTT.

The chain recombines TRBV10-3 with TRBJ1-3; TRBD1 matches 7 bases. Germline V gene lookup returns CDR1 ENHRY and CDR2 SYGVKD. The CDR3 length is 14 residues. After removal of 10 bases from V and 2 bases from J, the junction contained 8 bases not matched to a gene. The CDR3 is CASTGANTGNTIYF. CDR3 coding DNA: TGTGCCAGTACAGGGGCCAATACTGGAAACACCATATATTTT.

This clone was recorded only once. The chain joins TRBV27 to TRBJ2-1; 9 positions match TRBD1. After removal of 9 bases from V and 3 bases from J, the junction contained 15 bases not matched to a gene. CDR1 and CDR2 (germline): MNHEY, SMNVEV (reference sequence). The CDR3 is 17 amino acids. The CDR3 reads CASTGLYRDRVYNEQFF. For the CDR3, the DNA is TGTGCCAGTACCGGTCTCTACCGGGACAGGGTCTACAATGAGCAGTTCTTC.

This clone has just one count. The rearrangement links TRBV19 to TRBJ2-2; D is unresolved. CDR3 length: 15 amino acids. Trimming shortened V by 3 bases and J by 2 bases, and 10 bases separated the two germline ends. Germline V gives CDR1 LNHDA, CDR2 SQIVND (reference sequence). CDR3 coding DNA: TGTGCCAGTAGTATTCCCAGGTCTAACACCGGGGAGCTGTTTTTT. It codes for CASSIPRSNTGELFF.

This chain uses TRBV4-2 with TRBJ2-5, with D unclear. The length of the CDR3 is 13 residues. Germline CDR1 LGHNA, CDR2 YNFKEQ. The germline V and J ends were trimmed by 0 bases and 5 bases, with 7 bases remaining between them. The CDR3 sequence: CASSQDIEETQYF. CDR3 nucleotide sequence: TGTGCCAGCAGCCAAGATATAGAGGAGACCCAGTACTTC.

Written as DNA, the CDR3 is TGTGCCAGCAGCTTAGGTGCTACACCCTCGGGGACCGGGGAGCTGTTTTTT. Protein: CASSLGATPSGTGELFF. The gene calls are TRBV7-2 and TRBJ2-2; the D gene is possibly TRBD2 (5 bases). Trimming cost V 1 base and J 5 bases, with 17 bases left between them. Looked up from germline, CDR1 is SGHTA and CDR2 is FQGNSA. The CDR3 runs to 17 residues.

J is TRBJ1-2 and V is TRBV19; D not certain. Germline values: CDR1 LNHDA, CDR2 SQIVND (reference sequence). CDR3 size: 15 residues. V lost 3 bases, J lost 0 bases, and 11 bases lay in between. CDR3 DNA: TGTGCCAGTAGTATTAGAGTCGCTACTAACTATGGCTACACCTTC. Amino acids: CASSIRVATNYGYTF.

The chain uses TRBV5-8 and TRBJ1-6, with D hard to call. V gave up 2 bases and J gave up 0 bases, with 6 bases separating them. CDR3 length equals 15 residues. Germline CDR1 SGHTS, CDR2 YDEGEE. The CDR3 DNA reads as TGTGCCAGCAGCTTTAGGAGCTCCTATAATTCACCCCTCCACTTT. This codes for CASSFRSSYNSPLHF. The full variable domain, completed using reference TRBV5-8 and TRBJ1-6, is EAGVTQSPTHLIKTRGQQATLRCSPISGHTSVYWYQQALGLGLQFLLWYDEGEERNRGNFPPRFSGRQFPNYSSELNVNALELEDSALYLCASSFRSSYNSPLHFGNGTRLTVT.

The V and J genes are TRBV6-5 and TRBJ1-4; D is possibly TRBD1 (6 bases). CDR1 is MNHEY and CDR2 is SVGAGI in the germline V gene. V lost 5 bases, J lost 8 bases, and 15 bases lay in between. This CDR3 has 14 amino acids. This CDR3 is CASSPDRTWEKLFF. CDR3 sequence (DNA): TGTGCCAGCAGTCCTGACAGGACCTGGGAAAAACTGTTTTTT.

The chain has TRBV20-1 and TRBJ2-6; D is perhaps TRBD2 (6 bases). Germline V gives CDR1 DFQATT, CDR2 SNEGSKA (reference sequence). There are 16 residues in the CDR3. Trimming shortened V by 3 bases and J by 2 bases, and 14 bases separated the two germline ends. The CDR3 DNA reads TGCAGTGCTAGTACACTAGCTAGACCTGGGGCCAACGTCCTGACTTTC. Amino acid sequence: CSASTLARPGANVLTF.

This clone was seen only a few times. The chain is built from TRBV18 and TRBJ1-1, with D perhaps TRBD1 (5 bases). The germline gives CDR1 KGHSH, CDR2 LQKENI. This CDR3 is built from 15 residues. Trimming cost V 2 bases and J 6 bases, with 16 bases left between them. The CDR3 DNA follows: TGTGCCAGCTCACCAAGCGGGACCGTAGGTCCTGAAGCTTTCTTT. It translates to CASSPSGTVGPEAFF.

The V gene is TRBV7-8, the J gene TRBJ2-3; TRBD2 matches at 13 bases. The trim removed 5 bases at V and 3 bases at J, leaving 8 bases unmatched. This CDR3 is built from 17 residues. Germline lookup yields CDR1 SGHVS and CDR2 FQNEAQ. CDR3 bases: TGTGCCAGCAGCGAGGGACTAGCGGGAACCGTAACAGATACGCAGTATTTT. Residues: CASSEGLAGTVTDTQYF.

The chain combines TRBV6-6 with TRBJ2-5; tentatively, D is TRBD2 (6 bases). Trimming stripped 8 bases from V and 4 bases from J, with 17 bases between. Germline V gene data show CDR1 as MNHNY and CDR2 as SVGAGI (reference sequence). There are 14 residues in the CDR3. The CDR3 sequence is CASQRGARGETQYF. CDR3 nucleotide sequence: TGTGCCAGCCAACGGGGAGCGCGGGGAGAGACCCAGTACTTC.

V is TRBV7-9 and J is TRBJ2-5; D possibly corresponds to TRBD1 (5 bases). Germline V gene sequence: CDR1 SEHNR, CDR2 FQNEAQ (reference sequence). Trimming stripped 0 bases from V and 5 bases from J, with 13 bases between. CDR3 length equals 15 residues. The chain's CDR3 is CASSLASPGQETQYF. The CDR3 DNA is TGTGCCAGCAGCTTAGCTAGCCCAGGGCAGGAGACCCAGTACTTC.

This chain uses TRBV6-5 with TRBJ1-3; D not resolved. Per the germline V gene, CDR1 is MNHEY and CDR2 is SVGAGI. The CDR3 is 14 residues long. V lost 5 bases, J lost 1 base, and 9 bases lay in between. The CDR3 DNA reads TGTGCCAGCAGTCTAGCTGAATCTGGAAACACCATATATTTT. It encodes CASSLAESGNTIYF.

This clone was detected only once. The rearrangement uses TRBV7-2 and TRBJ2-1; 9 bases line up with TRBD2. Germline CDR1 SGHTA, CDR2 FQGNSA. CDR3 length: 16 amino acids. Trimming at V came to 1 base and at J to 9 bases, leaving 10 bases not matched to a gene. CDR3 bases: TGTGCCAGCAGCTTAGTGGGGGCTAGCGGGATGAGTGAGCAGTTCTTC. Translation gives CASSLVGASGMSEQFF.

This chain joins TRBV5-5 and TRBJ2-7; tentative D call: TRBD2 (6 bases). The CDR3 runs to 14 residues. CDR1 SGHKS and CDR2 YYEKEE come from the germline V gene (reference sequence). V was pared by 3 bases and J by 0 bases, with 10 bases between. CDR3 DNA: TGTGCCAGCAGCTGGAGTAGCGGCTCCTACGAGCAGTACTTC. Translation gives CASSWSSGSYEQYF.

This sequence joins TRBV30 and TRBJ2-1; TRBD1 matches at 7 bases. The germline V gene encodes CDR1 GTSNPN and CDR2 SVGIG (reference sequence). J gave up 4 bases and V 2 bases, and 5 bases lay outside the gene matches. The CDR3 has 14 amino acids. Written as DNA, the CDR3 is TGTGCCTGGAGTAAAACAGGGGCATACAATGAGCAGTTCTTC. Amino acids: CAWSKTGAYNEQFF.

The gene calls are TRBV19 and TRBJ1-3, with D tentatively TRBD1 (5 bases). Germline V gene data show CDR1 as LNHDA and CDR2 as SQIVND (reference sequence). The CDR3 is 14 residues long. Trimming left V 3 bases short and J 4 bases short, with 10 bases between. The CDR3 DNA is TGTGCCAGTAGTATCCCGACAGACGGAAACACCATATATTTT. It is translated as CASSIPTDGNTIYF.

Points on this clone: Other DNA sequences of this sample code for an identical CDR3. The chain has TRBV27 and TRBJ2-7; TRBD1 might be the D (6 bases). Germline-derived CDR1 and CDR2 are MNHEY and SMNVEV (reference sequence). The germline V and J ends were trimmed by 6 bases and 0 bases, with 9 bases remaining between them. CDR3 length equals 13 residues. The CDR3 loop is CASSPGHSYEQYF. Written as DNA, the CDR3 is TGTGCCAGCAGCCCGGGACACTCCTACGAGCAGTACTTC.

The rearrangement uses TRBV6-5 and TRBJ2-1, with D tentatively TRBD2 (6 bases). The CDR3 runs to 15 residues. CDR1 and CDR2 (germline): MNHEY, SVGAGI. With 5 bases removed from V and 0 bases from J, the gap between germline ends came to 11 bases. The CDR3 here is CASSPLGSSYNEQFF. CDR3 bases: TGTGCCAGCAGTCCCCTCGGGAGCTCCTACAATGAGCAGTTCTTC.

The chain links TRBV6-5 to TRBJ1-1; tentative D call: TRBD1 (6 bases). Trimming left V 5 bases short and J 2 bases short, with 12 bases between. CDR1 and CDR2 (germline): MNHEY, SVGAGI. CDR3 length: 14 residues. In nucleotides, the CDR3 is TGTGCCAGCAGTACTTTAGGGGGAAACACTGAAGCTTTCTTT. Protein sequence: CASSTLGGNTEAFF.

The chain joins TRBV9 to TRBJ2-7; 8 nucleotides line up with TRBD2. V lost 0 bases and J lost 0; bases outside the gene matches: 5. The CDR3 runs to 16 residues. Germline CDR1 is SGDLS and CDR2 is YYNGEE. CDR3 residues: CASSVGLREDSYEQYF. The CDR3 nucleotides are TGTGCCAGCAGCGTAGGGTTGCGGGAGGACTCCTACGAGCAGTACTTC.

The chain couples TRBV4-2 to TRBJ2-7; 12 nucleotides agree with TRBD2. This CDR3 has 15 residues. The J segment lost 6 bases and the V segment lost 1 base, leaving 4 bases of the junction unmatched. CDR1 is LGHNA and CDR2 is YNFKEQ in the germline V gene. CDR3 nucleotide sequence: TGTGCCAGCAGCCAAGCGGCTAGCGGGAGGGGCGAGCAGTACTTC. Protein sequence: CASSQAASGRGEQYF.

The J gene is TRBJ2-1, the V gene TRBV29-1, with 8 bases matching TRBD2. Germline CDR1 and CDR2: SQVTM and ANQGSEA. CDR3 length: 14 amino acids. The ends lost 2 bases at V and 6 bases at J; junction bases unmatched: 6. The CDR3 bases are TGCAGCGTTGAACGGCTAGCGGGCATCAATGAGCAGTTCTTC. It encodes CSVERLAGINEQFF.

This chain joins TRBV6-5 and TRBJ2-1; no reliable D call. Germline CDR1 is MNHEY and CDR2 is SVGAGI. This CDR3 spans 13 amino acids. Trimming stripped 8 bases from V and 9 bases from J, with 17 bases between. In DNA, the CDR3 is TGTGCCAGCCTGATCGGCCGGTGGAGTGAGCAGTTCTTC. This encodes CASLIGRWSEQFF.

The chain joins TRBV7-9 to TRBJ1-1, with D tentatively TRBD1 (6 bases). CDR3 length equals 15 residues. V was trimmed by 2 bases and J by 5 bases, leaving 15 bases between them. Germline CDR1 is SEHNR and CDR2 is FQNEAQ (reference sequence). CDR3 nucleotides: TGTGCCAGCAGCTTAACGGGACACCGAACGACTGAAGCTTTCTTT. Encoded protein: CASSLTGHRTTEAFF. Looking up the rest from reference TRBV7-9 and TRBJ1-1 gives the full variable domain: DTGVSQNPRHKITKRGQNVTFRCDPISEHNRLYWYRQTLGQGPEFLTYFQNEAQLEKSRLLSDRFSAERPKGSFSTLEIQRTEQGDSAMYLCASSLTGHRTTEAFFGQGTRLTVV.